This T cell receptor (beta chain) was identified in a study of blood T cell repertoires in COVID-19. Sequencing used immunoSEQ multiplex PCR; TCRdb keeps in-frame clones, though not all of them. The table shows hundreds of thousands of clones, with 85% occurring only once. Germline-derived CDR1 and CDR2 are SNHLY and FYNNEI. The V gene end was trimmed by 4 bases and the J gene end by 6 bases; junction bases not matched to a gene: 9. The CDR3 is made up of 15 amino acids. The gene calls are TRBV2 and TRBJ2-1; 7 positions agree with TRBD2. The sample was peripheral blood. The sequence was obtained from a woman under 30 with acute or convalescent COVID-19. CDR3 in DNA: TGTGCCAGCAGTGCGCAAGTGCTAGCGGTCAATGAGCAGTTCTTC. It specifies CASSAQVLAVNEQFF. Complete variable domain (other parts from reference TRBV2 and TRBJ2-1): EPEVTQTPSHQVTQMGQEVILRCVPISNHLYFYWYRQILGQKVEFLVSFYNNEISEKSEIFDDQFSVERPDGSNFTLKIRSTKLEDSAMYFCASSAQVLAVNEQFFGPGTRLTVL.